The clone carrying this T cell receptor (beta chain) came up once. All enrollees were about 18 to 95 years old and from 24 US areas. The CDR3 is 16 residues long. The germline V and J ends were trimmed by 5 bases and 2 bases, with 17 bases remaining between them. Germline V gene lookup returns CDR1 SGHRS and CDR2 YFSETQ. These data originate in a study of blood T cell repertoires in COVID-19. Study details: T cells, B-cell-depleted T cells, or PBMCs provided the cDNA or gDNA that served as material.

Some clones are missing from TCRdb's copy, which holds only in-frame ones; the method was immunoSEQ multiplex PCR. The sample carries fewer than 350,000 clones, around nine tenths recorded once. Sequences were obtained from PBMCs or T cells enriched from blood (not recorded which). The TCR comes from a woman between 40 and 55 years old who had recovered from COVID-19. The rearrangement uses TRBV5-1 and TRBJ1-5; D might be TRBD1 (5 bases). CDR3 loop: CASRAGSGVGNQPQHF. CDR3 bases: TGCGCCAGCAGGGCAGGGTCCGGCGTAGGCAATCAGCCCCAGCATTTT.